This T cell receptor delta chain was captured by sequencing in a study of gamma-delta T cells after stem cell transplantation. Germline V gene data show CDR1 as GEAIGNYY and CDR2 as EKD. The CDR3 is 18 amino acids. TCRdb repeated clone calling on the RT-PCR reads with CATT. The sample gives 2,500 to 3,500 delta-chain clones, around 1.5% of which show up once; roughly 30% is in the top ten. A word on this clone: An end of the junction does not agree with germline; a read error may underlie this.

The receptor was derived from a human donor. It is not recorded whose cells these are; they may come from a transplant donor. The sequenced material came from gamma-delta T cells. The rearrangement links TRDV2 to TRDJ1, with TRDD3 matching 10 bases. In DNA form, the CDR3 reads TGTGCCTGTGACACGGTCTATGGGGGGGATACGTACACCAATAAACTCATCTTT. This codes for CACDTVYGGDTYTNKLIF.